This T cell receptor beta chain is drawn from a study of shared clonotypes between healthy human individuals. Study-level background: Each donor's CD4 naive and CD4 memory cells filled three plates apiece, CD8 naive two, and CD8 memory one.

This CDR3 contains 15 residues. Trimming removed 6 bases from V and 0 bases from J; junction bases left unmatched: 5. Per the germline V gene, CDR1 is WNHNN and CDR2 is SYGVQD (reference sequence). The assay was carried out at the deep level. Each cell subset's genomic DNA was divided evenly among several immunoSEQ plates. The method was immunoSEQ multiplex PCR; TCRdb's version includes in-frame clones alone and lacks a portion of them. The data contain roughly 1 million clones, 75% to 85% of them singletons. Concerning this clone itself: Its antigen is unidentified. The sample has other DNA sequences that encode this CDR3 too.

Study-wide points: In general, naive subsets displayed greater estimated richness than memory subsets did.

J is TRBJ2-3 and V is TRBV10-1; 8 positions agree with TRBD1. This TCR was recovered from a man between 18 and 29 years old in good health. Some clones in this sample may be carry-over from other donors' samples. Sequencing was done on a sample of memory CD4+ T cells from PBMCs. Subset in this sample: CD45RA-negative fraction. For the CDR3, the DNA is TGCGCCAGCAGCCGGCGACAGGGGAGCACAGATACGCAGTATTTT. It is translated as CASSRRQGSTDTQYF.